Each of the 5 T cell receptor beta chains below was sequenced from the same sample in a study of T cell responses to AZD1222 COVID-19 vaccine. TCRdb's copy holds only in-frame clones and misses some; the assay was immunoSEQ multiplex PCR. The sample lists 95,000 to 110,000 clones, around 91% seen once, with 22% in the top ten. The source was peripheral blood, collected on day 0 of AZD1222 vaccination. The source is an adult in good health.

The rearrangement links TRBV19 to TRBJ2-1; 7 bases fit TRBD2. The V gene's germline CDR1 is LNHDA and CDR2 SQIVND (reference sequence). V gave up 1 base and J gave up 0 bases; unmatched junction bases: 3. CDR3 length: 16 residues. The CDR3 DNA reads as TGTGCCAGTAGTATAGCGCGGGGGAGCTCCTACAATGAGCAGTTCTTC. Translated: CASSIARGSSYNEQFF. Complete variable domain (other parts from reference TRBV19 and TRBJ2-1): DGGITQSPKYLFRKEGQNVTLSCEQNLNHDAMYWYRQDPGQGLRLIYYSQIVNDFQKGDIAEGYSVSREKKESFPLTVTSAQKNPTAFYLCASSIARGSSYNEQFFGPGTRLTVL.

The genes are TRBV11-2 and TRBJ1-1; TRBD1 is a possible D gene (5 bases). Trimming cost V 5 bases and J 8 bases, with 12 bases left between them. Germline CDR1 reads SGHAT; CDR2 reads FQNNGV. The CDR3 runs 12 residues. In nucleotides, the CDR3 is TGTGCCAGCAGCCCAGGGTTCTCAGAAGCTTTCTTT. Translation: CASSPGFSEAFF.

The genes are TRBV6-2 or TRBV6-3 and TRBJ2-7; D is undetermined. Trimming left V 7 bases short and J 1 base short, with 17 bases between. Germline assignment: CDR1 MNHEY and CDR2 SVGEGT. CDR3 length: 15 amino acids. The CDR3 sequence is CASTPGVVPSYEQYF. In DNA form, the CDR3 reads TGTGCCAGCACCCCAGGAGTTGTTCCATCCTACGAGCAGTACTTC.

The DNA for the CDR3 is TGTGCCAGCAGCCAAGATAGAGGGGTAGGAGGGAAGTTCTTC. Protein product: CASSQDRGVGGKFF. The chain uses TRBV3-1 (or the pseudogene TRBV3-2) and TRBJ2-1; possibly TRBD2 for D (6 bases). The length of the CDR3 is 14 residues. V lost 0 bases to trimming and J lost 14 bases, with 17 bases between them. Germline CDR1 reads LGHDT; CDR2 reads YNNKEL (reference sequence).

This chain joins TRBV5-6 and TRBJ2-1, with D unresolved. The CDR3 consists of 12 residues. Germline loops: CDR1 SGHDT, CDR2 YYEEEE. V gave up 0 bases and J gave up 3 bases, with 1 base separating them. CDR3 coding DNA: TGTGCCAGCAGCTTGGACTACAATGAGCAGTTCTTC. Residues: CASSLDYNEQFF.